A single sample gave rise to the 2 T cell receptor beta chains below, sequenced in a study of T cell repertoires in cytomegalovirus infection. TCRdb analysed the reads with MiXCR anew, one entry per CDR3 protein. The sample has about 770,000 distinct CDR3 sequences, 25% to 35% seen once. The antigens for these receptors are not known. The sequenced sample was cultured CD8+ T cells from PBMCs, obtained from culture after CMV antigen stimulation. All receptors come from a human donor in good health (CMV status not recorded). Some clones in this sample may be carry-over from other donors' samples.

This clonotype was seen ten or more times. CDR3 DNA sequence: TGTGCCAGCAGCTTAGAAAGTTTTAGCGGGGGGCCCACAGATACGCAGTATTTT. Translated: CASSLESFSGGPTDTQYF. The chain recombines TRBV7-2 with TRBJ2-3, with 10 bases matching TRBD2. Losses at the gene ends were 1 base for V and 2 bases for J; bases not matched to a gene: 9. CDR1 is SGHTA, CDR2 FQGNSA, per germline. This CDR3 comprises 18 residues.

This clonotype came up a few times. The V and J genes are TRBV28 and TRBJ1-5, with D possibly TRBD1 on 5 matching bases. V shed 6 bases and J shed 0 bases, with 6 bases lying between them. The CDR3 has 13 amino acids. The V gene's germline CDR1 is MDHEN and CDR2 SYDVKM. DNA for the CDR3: TGTGCCAGCAGGACAGATAGCAATCAGCCCCAGCATTTT. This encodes CASRTDSNQPQHF.